This paragraph covers one T cell receptor beta chain sequence. Sequencing used immunoSEQ multiplex PCR; TCRdb keeps in-frame clones, though not all of them. The sample consists of hundreds of thousands of clones, 88% of them appearing once. The ends lost 0 bases at V and 2 bases at J; junction bases unmatched: 13. Germline lookup yields CDR1 MNHEY and CDR2 SMNVEV (reference sequence). The length of the CDR3 is 20 residues. The data were taken from a study of shared T cell receptors in the human thymus. This sample was also put to use in a study of human thymus T cells. That paper states: Both thymic and peripheral blood repertoires showed apparently biased V and J usage.

The genes are TRBV27 and TRBJ2-7; 13 nucleotides match TRBD2. Input material: thymocytes. The sequence was obtained from a boy under two years old with a congenital heart defect. In nucleotides, the CDR3 is TGTGCCAGCAGTTTATCGATGGGATCCGGGACTAGCGGGATGGCCTACGAGCAGTACTTC. Residues: CASSLSMGSGTSGMAYEQYF.